This T cell receptor (beta chain) was sequenced in a study of T cell responses to AZD1222 COVID-19 vaccine. Concerning this clone itself: As yet, its antigen is unknown.

Overall study results and limits: Only a handful of people who got AZD1222 tested seropositive at baseline. Possibly, clonal diversity was underestimated; donors were largely white British and included more females.

Investigators merged groups given second doses at roughly 4 or roughly 12 weeks. Germline V gene data show CDR1 as MGHRA and CDR2 as YSYEKL. CDR3 size: 15 residues. The V gene end was trimmed by 1 base and the J gene end by 4 bases; junction bases not matched to a gene: 5. The data were produced by immunoSEQ multiplex PCR, yet TCRdb's version contains in-frame clones alone and is incomplete. The sample yields 100,000 to 150,000 clones, roughly 93% seen once. This TCR was recovered from an adult who received the AZD1222 COVID-19 vaccine. The rearrangement uses TRBV4-1 and TRBJ1-1; 8 bases map to TRBD1. Specimen: peripheral blood, collected 28 days after the second AZD1222 dose. CDR3 in amino acids: CASSQVGQGGTEAFF. CDR3 bases: TGCGCCAGCAGCCAAGTTGGACAGGGCGGCACTGAAGCTTTCTTT.